A single sample gave rise to the 11 T cell receptor beta chains below, sequenced in a study of blood T cell repertoires in COVID-19. Clones were sequenced by immunoSEQ multiplex PCR, and TCRdb holds only the in-frame ones, with some missing. The sample comprises about 300,000 clones, more than 75% of which are singletons, and more than 9% rests with the top ten. Sample: PBMCs or T cells enriched from blood (not recorded which). These receptors were obtained from a woman between 18 and 29 years old who had recovered from COVID-19.

The chain has TRBV19 and TRBJ1-5, with 7 bases matching TRBD1. In germline, CDR1 is LNHDA, CDR2 SQIVND (reference sequence). V shed 5 bases, J shed 5 bases, and the junction held 3 bases outside the gene matches. CDR3 length: 13 residues. The CDR3 nucleotides are TGTGCCAGTAGTGGGGACAGTTATCAGCCCCAGCATTTT. Its translation is CASSGDSYQPQHF.

The J gene is TRBJ1-5, the V gene TRBV7-8; 8 bases are a match to TRBD1. CDR1 and CDR2 from the germline V gene are SGHVS and FQNEAQ. Germline trimming cut 3 bases from V and 0 bases from J; bases unmatched to any gene: 1. The length of the CDR3 is 15 residues. The CDR3 region is CASSLDRVSNQPQHF. CDR3 sequence (DNA): TGTGCCAGCAGCTTGGACAGGGTTAGCAATCAGCCCCAGCATTTT.

The chain couples TRBV19 to TRBJ1-1; possibly TRBD1 for D (5 bases). Germline CDR1 is LNHDA and CDR2 is SQIVND (reference sequence). Trimming pared 3 bases from V and 5 bases from J, leaving 10 bases between. The CDR3 loop spans 13 amino acids. CDR3 residues: CASSIQGGTEAFF. CDR3 DNA sequence: TGTGCCAGTAGTATCCAGGGTGGGACTGAAGCTTTCTTT.

This clone appeared once. The chain uses TRBV6-1 and TRBJ2-1; 7 bases fit TRBD2. J gave up 13 bases and V 1 base, and 7 bases lay outside the gene matches. The CDR3 contains 13 residues. Germline V gene data show CDR1 as MNHNS and CDR2 as SASEGT. The CDR3 DNA sequence: TGTGCCAGCAGTGAAGATAGAGCGGGGACTCAGTTCTTC. Protein sequence: CASSEDRAGTQFF.

Of note for this clone: Additional DNA sequences in this sample encode the identical CDR3. The chain employs TRBV3-1 (or the pseudogene TRBV3-2) and TRBJ1-5; D call uncertain. CDR3 length: 15 amino acids. Trimming cost V 0 bases and J 0 bases, with 6 bases left between them. Per germline, CDR1 LGHDT and CDR2 YNNKEL (reference sequence). CDR3 protein: CASSQDPGSNQPQHF. In DNA form, the CDR3 reads TGTGCCAGCAGCCAAGATCCAGGTAGCAATCAGCCCCAGCATTTT.

This clone showed up many times. The gene calls are TRBV6-4 and TRBJ2-3; 11 bases map to TRBD2. CDR3 length equals 15 residues. In germline, CDR1 is MRHNA, CDR2 SNTAGT. Trimming at V came to 3 bases and at J to 1 base, leaving 0 bases not matched to a gene. Here the CDR3 reads CASSEGLAGTDTQYF. For the CDR3, the DNA is TGTGCCAGCAGTGAGGGACTAGCGGGCACAGATACGCAGTATTTT.

The chain employs TRBV6-5 and TRBJ1-1, with 8 bases fitting TRBD1. V shed 6 bases, J shed 1 base, and the junction held 7 bases outside the gene matches. The germline V gene encodes CDR1 MNHEY and CDR2 SVGAGI. The CDR3 runs 15 residues. The CDR3 bases are TGTGCCAGCAGCAATGGACAGGGTTCGAACACTGAAGCTTTCTTT. It specifies CASSNGQGSNTEAFF.

The J gene is TRBJ1-1, the V gene TRBV7-9; D is perhaps TRBD1 (5 bases). Per germline, CDR1 SEHNR and CDR2 FQNEAQ (reference sequence). Trimming took 5 bases from V and 0 from J, leaving 10 bases between them. The CDR3 covers 14 residues. CDR3 sequence reads: CASSPGTLNTEAFF. As DNA, the CDR3 is TGTGCCAGCAGCCCTGGGACTTTGAACACTGAAGCTTTCTTT.

The chain joins TRBV2 to TRBJ1-4; TRBD1 matches 10 bases. This CDR3 is built from 14 residues. J was trimmed by 6 bases and V by 5 bases; bases with no gene match: 3. From germline, CDR1 is SNHLY and CDR2 FYNNEI. CDR3 region: CASSQDRGDEKLFF. The CDR3 DNA sequence: TGTGCCAGCAGTCAGGACAGGGGGGATGAAAAACTGTTTTTT.

V gene TRBV2 combines with J gene TRBJ1-6; 9 bases agree with TRBD1. Per the germline V gene, CDR1 is SNHLY and CDR2 is FYNNEI. CDR3 length: 15 amino acids. Unmatched junction bases numbered 5, after V lost 6 bases and J lost 5 bases. CDR3 residues: CASRGQGINNSPLHF. The CDR3 DNA reads as TGTGCCAGCAGGGGACAGGGTATCAATAATTCACCCCTCCACTTT. Full variable domain (missing parts from reference TRBV2 and TRBJ1-6): EPEVTQTPSHQVTQMGQEVILRCVPISNHLYFYWYRQILGQKVEFLVSFYNNEISEKSEIFDDQFSVERPDGSNFTLKIRSTKLEDSAMYFCASRGQGINNSPLHFGNGTRLTVT.

The chain links TRBV7-8 to TRBJ2-7, with a weak D call TRBD1 (6 bases). CDR1 SGHVS and CDR2 FQNEAQ come from the germline V gene. The V end was cut by 4 bases, the J end by 2 bases, with 15 bases between. CDR3 length: 15 residues. The DNA for the CDR3 is TGTGCCAGCAGCTGGGGCCGGGCAGGGGCCTACGAGCAGTACTTC. Translated, it gives CASSWGRAGAYEQYF.